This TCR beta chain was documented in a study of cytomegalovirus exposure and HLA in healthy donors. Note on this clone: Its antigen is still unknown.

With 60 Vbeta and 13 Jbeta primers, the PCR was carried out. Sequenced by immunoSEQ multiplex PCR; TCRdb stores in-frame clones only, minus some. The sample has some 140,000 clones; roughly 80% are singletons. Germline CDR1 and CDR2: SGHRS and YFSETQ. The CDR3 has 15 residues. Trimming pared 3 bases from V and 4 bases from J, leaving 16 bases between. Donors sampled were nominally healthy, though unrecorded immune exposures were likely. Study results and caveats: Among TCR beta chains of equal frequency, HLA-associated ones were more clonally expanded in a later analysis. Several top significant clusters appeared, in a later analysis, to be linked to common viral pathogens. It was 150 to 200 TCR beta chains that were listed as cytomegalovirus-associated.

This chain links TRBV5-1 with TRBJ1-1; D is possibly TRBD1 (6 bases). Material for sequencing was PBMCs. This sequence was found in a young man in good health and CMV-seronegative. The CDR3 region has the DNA TGCGCCAGCAGCTACTCCACAGGGAAACGCACTGAAGCTTTCTTT. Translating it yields CASSYSTGKRTEAFF.